This TCR beta chain comes out of a study of regulatory T cells in long-lasting Graves disease. CDR3 length: 15 residues. The V gene's germline CDR1 is DFQATT and CDR2 SNEGSKA (reference sequence). V lost 4 bases to trimming and J lost 6 bases, with 19 bases between them. Through Arm-PCR of CDR3 regions and iRepertoire HTBI primers, TCR beta libraries were built. One entry per CDR3 protein results from TCRdb running MiXCR on the multiplex PCR reads. The sample contains around 500,000 distinct CDR3 sequences, 12% of which appear only once. The time point denotes: newly diagnosed GD, antithyroid drugs for less than 3 months. The TCR library was made from RNA that had been extracted from PBMCs in TRIzol. These data also featured in a second study, about T cells in Graves' hyperthyroidism and ophthalmopathy. As that report states: HTBI primers drove first-round RT-PCR of the TCR CDR3.

The sequence came from a woman in her twenties or thirties with Graves disease. The genes are TRBV20-1 and TRBJ2-1; a possible D gene is TRBD1 (6 bases). This specimen was peripheral blood mononuclear cells (PBMCs), taken at new diagnosis, from a patient treated with antithyroid drugs. CDR3 DNA: TGCAGTGCTATGACAGGAGGAAACCTACGCAATGAGCAGTTCTTC. Protein sequence: CSAMTGGNLRNEQFF.